Below, 31 T cell receptor beta chains from the same sample are listed, as sequenced in a study of T-cell reconstitution after alpha-beta-depleted transplantation in children. The TCRbeta library was prepared with unique molecular identifiers. TCRdb reprocessed the PCR reads via MiXCR and lists one record per CDR3 protein. This table holds about 420,000 distinct CDR3 sequences, 15% to 20% found once. Sequencing used PBMCs, mostly from graft donor cells, obtained 360 days after TCRalphabeta/CD19-depleted stem cell transplant. The origin of the receptors is a boy under two years old who had a stem cell transplant for Wiskott-Aldrich syndrome, so the T cells may come from the graft donor.

The rearrangement joins TRBV24-1 to TRBJ2-1; the match to TRBD2 covers 9 bases. Per germline, CDR1 KGHDR and CDR2 SFDVKD. The CDR3 length is 16 residues. V was pared by 1 base and J by 7 bases, with 7 bases of the junction left unmatched. The CDR3 coding sequence is TGTGCCACCAGTGATTTCCAAGCGGGGGGAAGAAATGAGCAGTTCTTC. Its protein product is CATSDFQAGGRNEQFF.

The sample holds a few counts of this clonotype. The CDR3 sequence is CASSRKRGDNEQFF. The CDR3 nucleotides are TGTGCCAGCAGTAGAAAGCGGGGGGACAATGAGCAGTTCTTC. The rearrangement joins TRBV7-2 to TRBJ2-1; 9 nucleotides agree with TRBD2. The ends lost 6 bases at V and 5 bases at J; junction bases unmatched: 5. This CDR3 is built from 14 residues. From germline, CDR1 is SGHTA and CDR2 FQGNSA.

This chain uses TRBV3-1 with TRBJ1-1; weak D call: TRBD1 (5 bases). With 3 bases removed from V and 0 bases from J, the gap between germline ends came to 11 bases. This CDR3 contains 15 residues. Germline CDR1 LGHDT, CDR2 YNNKEL (reference sequence). CDR3 nucleotide sequence: TGTGCCAGCAGCCATGGAGGGGCACTGAACACTGAAGCTTTCTTT. This encodes CASSHGGALNTEAFF.

Comments on this clonotype: An end of the junction does not agree with germline; a read error may underlie this. The chain is built from TRBV7-2 and TRBJ2-7, with TRBD1 matching over 8 bases. The CDR3 runs to 14 residues. CDR1 and CDR2 from the germline V gene are SGHTA and FQGNSA. CDR3 sequence reads: CVSSLGQGPREQYF. DNA of the CDR3: TGTGTCAGCAGCCTTGGACAGGGCCCTAGGGAGCAGTACTTC.

CDR3: CASSQVREDKRLRTDTQYF. The CDR3 nucleotides read TGCGCCAGCAGCCAAGTTAGGGAGGACAAGCGCCTAAGGACAGATACGCAGTATTTT. The chain uses TRBV4-1 and TRBJ2-3; D might be TRBD2 (6 bases). Trimming took 1 base from V and 3 from J, leaving 23 bases between them. Per the germline V gene, CDR1 is MGHRA and CDR2 is YSYEKL. The CDR3 consists of 19 residues.

The table lists this clonotype with a few counts. The chain is built from TRBV29-1 and TRBJ2-5; TRBD1 aligns across 11 bases. The CDR3 runs to 15 residues. After removal of 3 bases from V and 3 bases from J, the junction contained 6 bases not matched to a gene. Germline CDR1 and CDR2: SQVTM and ANQGSEA. CDR3 residues: CSVEKGQGVEETQYF. The CDR3 bases are TGCAGCGTTGAGAAGGGACAGGGGGTGGAAGAGACCCAGTACTTC.

This chain connects TRBV25-1 to TRBJ2-1; TRBD2 is a possible D gene (5 bases). Between the trimmed V and J ends, which lost 7 bases and 5 bases, there was a span of 12 bases. The CDR3 covers 13 residues. Germline CDR1 MGHDK, CDR2 SYGVNS. This chain's CDR3 is CASTSPPHNEQFF. The CDR3 DNA follows: TGTGCCAGCACTAGCCCCCCACACAATGAGCAGTTCTTC.

The V and J genes are TRBV12-3 or TRBV12-4 and TRBJ2-7; 10 nucleotides align to TRBD2. The CDR3 contains 18 residues. After removal of 3 bases from V and 4 bases from J, the junction contained 15 bases not matched to a gene. The CDR3 nucleotides are TGTGCCAGCAGTTTCTTTCGACCTAGCGGGAGAATGTTGTACGAGCAGTACTTC. Amino acids: CASSFFRPSGRMLYEQYF.

The chain has TRBV29-1 and TRBJ2-5, with unresolved D. V lost 7 bases and J 3 bases, leaving 12 bases between the germline ends. The CDR3 covers 12 residues. CDR1 and CDR2 from the germline V gene are SQVTM and ANQGSEA. The CDR3 here is CSAGQTEETQYF. CDR3 coding DNA: TGCAGCGCCGGGCAGACCGAAGAGACCCAGTACTTC.

V and J are TRBV4-1 and TRBJ2-6, with 8 bases aligning to TRBD1. CDR1 and CDR2 (germline): MGHRA, YSYEKL. Trimming cost V 0 bases and J 0 bases; bases outside gene matches: 10. The CDR3 extends over 20 amino acids. CDR3: CASSQESTGGFGSGANVLTF. Written as DNA, the CDR3 is TGCGCCAGCAGCCAAGAATCCACAGGGGGTTTCGGCTCTGGGGCCAACGTCCTGACTTTC.

V is TRBV10-3 and J is TRBJ2-1, with D uncertain. The germline V gene has CDR1 ENHRY and CDR2 SYGVKD. The length of the CDR3 is 15 residues. V lost 3 bases and J 1 base, leaving 10 bases between the germline ends. The CDR3 DNA sequence: TGTGCCATCAGTGACAGGTCGGATTCCTACAATGAGCAGTTCTTC. Protein: CAISDRSDSYNEQFF.

This clonotype showed up just a few times. V usage is TRBV2 and J usage is TRBJ1-1; no clear D. The length of the CDR3 is 14 residues. Germline V lookup: CDR1 SNHLY, CDR2 FYNNEI. Trimming removed 4 bases from V and 1 base from J, with 10 bases in between. The CDR3 region is CASSGPGRNTEAFF. The CDR3 DNA reads as TGTGCCAGCAGTGGTCCAGGTAGGAACACTGAAGCTTTCTTT.

This chain links TRBV7-2 with TRBJ2-7; D not resolved. V lost 0 bases and J lost 1, with 10 bases in between. The CDR3 is 15 amino acids. CDR1 SGHTA and CDR2 FQGNSA come from the germline V gene. CDR3 in amino acids: CASSLALGKSYEQYF. In DNA, the CDR3 is TGTGCCAGCAGCTTAGCGCTCGGCAAATCCTACGAGCAGTACTTC. Combining the CDR3 with reference TRBV7-2 and TRBJ2-7 gives the whole variable domain GAGVSQSPSNKVTEKGKDVELRCDPISGHTALYWYRQSLGQGLEFLIYFQGNSAPDKSGLPSDRFSAERTGGSVSTLTIQRTQQEDSAVYLCASSLALGKSYEQYFGPGTRLTVT.

This sequence joins TRBV4-2 and TRBJ2-3, with TRBD2 matching over 7 bases. The CDR3 has 16 amino acids. J was trimmed by 5 bases and V by 4 bases; bases with no gene match: 12. The germline gives CDR1 LGHNA, CDR2 YNFKEQ. CDR3 sequence (DNA): TGTGCCAGCAGCCTACAAAGTGGGACTACTATAGATACGCAGTATTTT. Amino acid sequence: CASSLQSGTTIDTQYF.

This clonotype was detected only a few times. The gene calls are TRBV7-2 and TRBJ2-3; D gene uncertain. With 5 bases removed from V and 1 base from J, the gap between germline ends came to 10 bases. The CDR3 has 14 amino acids. Germline V gives CDR1 SGHTA, CDR2 FQGNSA. The CDR3 here is CASSPILGTDTQYF. As DNA, the CDR3 is TGTGCCAGCAGCCCTATCCTTGGCACAGATACGCAGTATTTT.

The chain carries TRBV5-1 and TRBJ1-2; tentatively, D is TRBD1 (5 bases). Germline V gene sequence: CDR1 SGHRS, CDR2 YFSETQ. This CDR3 contains 11 residues. The ends were cut back, 5 bases at V and 11 bases at J, with 13 bases in the middle. The CDR3 loop is CASRLDMAYTF. The CDR3 region has the DNA TGCGCCAGCAGACTGGACATGGCTTACACCTTC.

This clonotype was seen more than once but under ten times. V is TRBV7-7 and J is TRBJ2-1; no reliable D call. This CDR3 spans 14 amino acids. Trimming removed 1 base from V and 3 bases from J, with 7 bases in between. Germline V gene sequence: CDR1 SSHAT, CDR2 FNYEAQ (reference sequence). The DNA of the CDR3 is TGTGCCAGCAGCTTAGGTCAGTTCTACAATGAGCAGTTCTTC. Translating it yields CASSLGQFYNEQFF.

The chain joins TRBV7-9 to TRBJ2-3; D gene unclear. V shed 1 base and J shed 0 bases, with 8 bases lying between them. Germline V CDR1 and CDR2: SEHNR, FQNEAQ (reference sequence). The CDR3 has 15 residues. CDR3 in DNA: TGTGCCAGCAGCTTAGTAGGATCCAGCACAGATACGCAGTATTTT. It yields the protein CASSLVGSSTDTQYF. The entire variable domain, with the rest obtained from reference TRBV7-9 and TRBJ2-3, is as follows: DTGVSQNPRHKITKRGQNVTFRCDPISEHNRLYWYRQTLGQGPEFLTYFQNEAQLEKSRLLSDRFSAERPKGSFSTLEIQRTEQGDSAMYLCASSLVGSSTDTQYFGPGTRLTVL.

The chain has TRBV20-1 and TRBJ1-2; the D gene is possibly TRBD1 (5 bases). CDR1 and CDR2 (germline): DFQATT, SNEGSKA (reference sequence). Between the trimmed V and J ends, which lost 3 bases and 6 bases, there was a span of 11 bases. The CDR3 length is 12 residues. The CDR3 sequence: CSASKGIHGYTF. The CDR3 region has the DNA TGCAGTGCTAGTAAGGGGATCCATGGCTACACCTTC.

This clonotype was seen ten or more times. The chain links TRBV24-1 to TRBJ2-5; D unresolved. There are 16 residues in the CDR3. V was cut by 4 bases and J by 0 bases, with 14 bases left in between. Germline assignment: CDR1 KGHDR and CDR2 SFDVKD. CDR3 nucleotide sequence: TGTGCCACCAGTGACCCGGTCCCTGGGGACCAAGAGACCCAGTACTTC. Protein product: CATSDPVPGDQETQYF.

This chain joins TRBV9 and TRBJ2-2; D unresolved. CDR1 is SGDLS and CDR2 is YYNGEE in the germline V gene. The V end was cut by 6 bases, the J end by 3 bases, with 12 bases between. The CDR3 extends over 14 amino acids. CDR3 amino acids: CASTPSRYTGELFF. CDR3 sequence (DNA): TGTGCCAGCACGCCAAGCAGATACACCGGGGAGCTGTTTTTT.

This clonotype came up a few times. The CDR3: CASGSQGLAGSVGDTQYF. CDR3 coding DNA: TGTGCTAGTGGCTCTCAAGGACTAGCGGGGTCGGTAGGAGATACGCAGTATTTT. The chain uses TRBV12-5 and TRBJ2-3, with TRBD2 identical over 12 bases. Germline CDR1 reads LGHNT; CDR2 reads FRNRAP. This CDR3 comprises 18 residues. J lost 5 bases, V lost 6 bases, and 15 bases had no gene match.

The chain joins TRBV20-1 to TRBJ2-7; D is uncertain. V lost 8 bases to trimming and J lost 0 bases, with 8 bases between them. Germline V gene lookup returns CDR1 DFQATT and CDR2 SNEGSKA (reference sequence). This CDR3 spans 11 amino acids. In DNA form, the CDR3 reads TGCAGTACCGACGGCTCCTACGAGCAGTACTTC. Protein product: CSTDGSYEQYF.

The chain recombines TRBV24-1 with TRBJ1-2; 9 bases map to TRBD1. The CDR3 extends over 16 amino acids. Germline assignment: CDR1 KGHDR and CDR2 SFDVKD. V shed 3 bases, J shed 2 bases, and the junction held 6 bases outside the gene matches. The CDR3 here is CATSDRPGTGNYGYTF. For the CDR3, the DNA is TGTGCCACCAGTGATCGTCCCGGGACAGGGAACTATGGCTACACCTTC.

The genes are TRBV7-9 and TRBJ2-7, with D tentatively TRBD1 or TRBD2 (5 bases each). This CDR3 comprises 13 residues. CDR1 is SEHNR and CDR2 is FQNEAQ in the germline V gene (reference sequence). Trimming removed 5 bases at V and 4 bases at J, with 12 bases between. This chain's CDR3 is CASSPGPGYEQYF. DNA for the CDR3: TGTGCCAGCAGCCCGGGACCAGGGTACGAGCAGTACTTC.

The J gene is TRBJ2-2, the V gene TRBV28, with 7 bases fitting TRBD1. The junction had 4 bases not matched to a gene; V was cut back by 5 bases and J by 4 bases. The CDR3 loop spans 14 amino acids. CDR1 MDHEN and CDR2 SYDVKM come from the germline V gene. The CDR3 is CASSLTGLTGELFF. In DNA form, the CDR3 reads TGTGCCAGCAGTCTGACAGGGCTCACCGGGGAGCTGTTTTTT.

V gene TRBV18 combines with J gene TRBJ2-7; the match to TRBD1 covers 8 bases. Trimming took 6 bases from V and 2 from J; bases not matched to a gene: 12. Germline V gives CDR1 KGHSH, CDR2 LQKENI. This CDR3 is built from 16 residues. CDR3 sequence (DNA): TGTGCCAGCTCCCAAGACAGGGGTCCCAGCCCCTACGAGCAGTACTTC. Translated, it gives CASSQDRGPSPYEQYF.

The J gene is TRBJ2-7, the V gene TRBV28; 7 bases map to TRBD1. CDR3 size: 15 residues. Trimming removed 0 bases from V and 3 bases from J; junction bases left unmatched: 5. The V gene's germline CDR1 is MDHEN and CDR2 SYDVKM. CDR3 loop: CASSLWGRGIYEQYF. DNA of the CDR3: TGTGCCAGCAGTTTATGGGGCAGGGGGATCTACGAGCAGTACTTC.

This clonotype was found a few times. The chain couples TRBV5-1 to TRBJ1-1; D is undetermined. The V end lost 4 bases, the J end lost 4 bases, and 17 bases lay between the germline ends. Per the germline V gene, CDR1 is SGHRS and CDR2 is YFSETQ. The CDR3 contains 15 residues. CDR3: CASSPATRSSTEAFF. CDR3 in DNA: TGCGCCAGCAGCCCTGCAACCCGTAGTAGCACTGAAGCTTTCTTT.

This clonotype showed up just a few times. The rearrangement joins TRBV7-7 to TRBJ2-2; 8 bases agree with TRBD2. Losses at the gene ends were 8 bases for V and 4 bases for J; bases not matched to a gene: 12. Germline V CDR1 and CDR2: SSHAT, FNYEAQ (reference sequence). This CDR3 comprises 16 residues. The CDR3, as DNA: TGTGCCAGCGGCAGCGGGAGTCCTCGAGCCACCGGGGAGCTGTTTTTT. Translation: CASGSGSPRATGELFF.

V gene TRBV24-1 combines with J gene TRBJ2-1, with D tentatively TRBD2 (7 bases). Germline V gene sequence: CDR1 KGHDR, CDR2 SFDVKD. CDR3 length: 18 amino acids. V lost 9 bases, J lost 3 bases, and 26 bases lay in between. The DNA for the CDR3 is TGTGCCACCGCACAAAGACAGGCAACAACGGGGGGCTACAATGAGCAGTTCTTC. The encoded protein is CATAQRQATTGGYNEQFF.